These T cell receptor beta chains were read from a single sample in a study of identical twins. TCRdb re-called the 5' RACE reads through MiXCR, storing one row per CDR3 protein. Seen here are 690,000 or so distinct CDR3 sequences, 8.5% to 9.5% observed once, and the top ten hold 0.8% to 1%. These sequences were also reported in another study, on yellow fever vaccine responses in identical twins.

Sequenced: PBMCs. Receptors were obtained from a young woman in good health. The CDR3 runs from the conserved cysteine through the conserved F or W. Size tells how often a clone was seen (once, few, many) or the class of an expanded clone, and some rows leave it out.

CDR3 | size | V
CASSLVGLAGDNEQFF | NA | TRBV7-9
CSVVKTGVPNTEAFF | NA | TRBV29-1
CSVLSLEDPMDGYTF | few | TRBV29-1
CASSLGGANAYEQYF | NA | TRBV5-1
CAAGGQAFGEQYF | few | TRBV10-3
CASSKDVGVIAQPSMTGELFF | NA | TRBV21-1
CASSYGNTYNEQFF | few | TRBV27
CASSYRRSGQGTDTQYF | few | TRBV6-5
CASSLKTGGGRQFF | NA | TRBV6-5
CASGPPLRQGGEQFF | few | TRBV12-5
CASSPTSQTSYEQYF | NA | TRBV7-9
CASSGGISGANVLTF | few | TRBV28
CASSYLGRGQADTQYF | many | TRBV6-5
CASSSDGGRQTQYF | many | TRBV12-3/TRBV12-4
CASRESNGKNIQYF | few | TRBV6-1
CASSVEGPATNEKLFF | many | TRBV5-1
CASSQGGRDPYEQYF | few | TRBV16
CASSLHPPFQETQYF | NA | TRBV6-2/TRBV6-3
CASSQEGPLARVGPTDTQYF | NA | TRBV4-1
CASSQRPAGGWEDEQFF | few | TRBV3-1
CASSLVGQGANVLTF | NA | TRBV7-9
CASSLSVGGTEAFF | few | TRBV7-2
CSPWGASGNSPLHF | few | TRBV20-1
CASSFRSKEGFEQFF | NA | TRBV7-8
CSVGPGSNTEAFF | NA | TRBV29-1
CASSFKFTAYEQYF | NA | TRBV7-3
CSATDREYEQYF | few | TRBV20-1
CAWSVGALNTEAFF | many | TRBV30
CASSAQYNEKLFF | NA | TRBV27
CASSANPRDLTDTQYF | few | TRBV9
CASSLFPLSDSYEQYF | few | TRBV11-2
CASSGSGTGGRTPLHF | few | TRBV9
CASSLVGRVHEQYF | few | TRBV5-5
CASSLGGNGDTQYF | many | TRBV12-3/TRBV12-4
CASSFRRDTDTQYF | NA | TRBV27
CASSAQGSNTGELFF | many | TRBV7-7
CASSRSIAELEETQYF | many | TRBV18
CASRPGRQRGIVSYEQYF | few | TRBV7-8
CASKPSGGIQPQHF | many | TRBV27
CASSLRTGTGDTDTQYF | many | TRBV11-2
CASSLVQGSYEQYF | many | TRBV7-9
CSATSSTDTQYF | few | TRBV20-1
CASSVGGTGKYEQYF | once | TRBV9
CASSDGQNLYEQYF | few | TRBV5-1
CASRQSAGSYNEQFF | few | TRBV5-1
CASKDRDRETQYF | few | TRBV6-1
CASSSPAAGDIEQYF | NA | TRBV13
CASSLERGKTPGELFF | NA | TRBV5-1
CASSLYSREATGELFF | many | TRBV5-1
CASSQDSGAGAGTQYF | few | TRBV3-1